What follows are 31 T cell receptor beta chains derived from one specimen sequenced in a study of CXCR3-negative and CXCR3-positive naive CD8 T cells. Libraries of TRB cDNA were made by 5' RACE and carried UMIs. TCRdb re-called the 5' RACE reads, yielding one record per CDR3 amino acid sequence without DNA. The sample totals 150,000 to 170,000 distinct CDR3 sequences; its top ten clones hold approximately 0.51%. Whole-study results and caveats: Higher TRB CDR3 hydrophobicity marked CXCR3-positive naive cells relative to CXCR3-negative naive cells.

The antigens of these receptors remain unknown. Specimen: naive CXCR3+ CD8+ T cells from blood. Noted subset: CD45RO-CCR7+CD27+CD95- naive CD8+ T cells expressing CXCR3 (TNR3+). The receptors shown here come from a human donor in good health. Some clones in this sample may be carry-over from other donors' samples.

The chain recombines TRBV10-1 with TRBJ2-2; the D call from TCRdb, TRBD1, cannot be confirmed without DNA. This CDR3 is 15 amino acids long. Germline V gene sequence: CDR1 WNHNN, CDR2 SYGVQD (reference sequence). CDR3: CASSESVGGTGELFF.

The V call is TRBV5-1, the J call TRBJ2-2; the D gene TCRdb calls, TRBD2, cannot be checked with no DNA. Looked up from germline, CDR1 is SGHRS and CDR2 is YFSETQ. This CDR3 spans 15 amino acids. CDR3 sequence reads: CASSLAPSGTGELFF.

This chain uses TRBV24-1 with TRBJ2-5. The CDR3 is 14 residues long. The germline gives CDR1 KGHDR, CDR2 SFDVKD. The CDR3 protein is CATSDETYQETQYF.

The chain recombines TRBV20-1 with TRBJ2-1. CDR3 size: 11 residues. CDR1 is DFQATT, CDR2 SNEGSKA, per germline (reference sequence). Here the CDR3 reads CSGQPANEQFF.

This chain joins TRBV29-1 and TRBJ1-4. The V gene's germline CDR1 is SQVTM and CDR2 ANQGSEA. The CDR3 sequence is 13 residues long. This chain's CDR3 is CSVDSRREEKLFF.

The rearrangement links TRBV30 to TRBJ1-1; TCRdb outputs TRBD1, but without DNA this stays unchecked. The CDR3 length is 12 residues. Germline-derived CDR1 and CDR2 are GTSNPN and SVGIG (reference sequence). The CDR3: CAWSDYRAEAFF.

The rearrangement joins TRBV29-1 to TRBJ2-1; the D call from TCRdb, TRBD1, cannot be confirmed without DNA. There are 13 residues in the CDR3. The germline CDR1 and CDR2 sequences are SQVTM and ANQGSEA. The CDR3 sequence: CSVRPVDYNEQFF.

The chain employs TRBV28 and TRBJ2-3; TCRdb reports TRBD1, a call that lacks DNA to check it against. The CDR3 is made up of 15 amino acids. Per the germline V gene, CDR1 is MDHEN and CDR2 is SYDVKM. The CDR3 reads CASSFVDRAVDTQYF.

This chain joins TRBV27 and TRBJ2-7; absent DNA, TCRdb's TRBD1 call cannot be checked. The germline CDR1 and CDR2 sequences are MNHEY and SMNVEV (reference sequence). The CDR3 contains 14 residues. CDR3 in amino acids: CASSLAGGYREQYF.

The chain is built from TRBV6-6 and TRBJ2-3; there is no DNA to check the TCRdb D call of TRBD2. CDR1 MNHNY and CDR2 SVGAGI come from the germline V gene (reference sequence). This CDR3 spans 14 amino acids. CDR3 sequence: CASSYSGPTDTQYF.

J is TRBJ2-5 and V is TRBV15; TCRdb designates TRBD2, a call that cannot be tested without DNA. CDR3 length: 14 residues. Looked up from germline, CDR1 is LNHNV and CDR2 is YYDKDF (reference sequence). CDR3 residues: CATSRTSSQETQYF.

V gene TRBV12-3 or TRBV12-4 combines with J gene TRBJ2-5; TCRdb selects TRBD2, and the lack of DNA leaves this call unchecked. This CDR3 contains 18 residues. The CDR3 here is CASSLALAGSLTQETQYF.

This chain links TRBV6-5 with TRBJ2-1; TCRdb's D gene call, TRBD1, goes unchecked for lack of DNA. The CDR3 spans 14 residues. Germline-derived CDR1 and CDR2 are MNHEY and SVGAGI. CDR3 protein: CASSGGTDYNEQFF.

CDR3 amino acids: CASSLLEGNQPQHF. The chain has TRBV28 and TRBJ1-5. CDR1 is MDHEN, CDR2 SYDVKM, per germline. The CDR3 is made up of 14 amino acids.

The chain employs TRBV13 and TRBJ2-6; TCRdb names TRBD1, which stays unverified in the absence of DNA. The CDR3 has 17 amino acids. CDR1 is PRHDT and CDR2 is FYEKMQ in the germline V gene (reference sequence). CDR3 sequence reads: CASSLGGGPSGANVLTF.

The chain recombines TRBV2 with TRBJ1-2; TCRdb picks TRBD1, but there is no DNA to check that call. Germline V gives CDR1 SNHLY, CDR2 FYNNEI. The CDR3 is made up of 15 amino acids. CDR3: CASIAPGQGYVGYTF.

The chain is built from TRBV24-1 and TRBJ2-5; TCRdb gives TRBD1 as the D gene, but with no DNA this cannot be confirmed. The CDR3 is 16 amino acids. Germline CDR1 KGHDR, CDR2 SFDVKD. The CDR3 loop reads CATSDPGQGVEETQYF.

V and J are TRBV7-2 and TRBJ2-1; TCRdb reports TRBD2, a call that lacks DNA to check it against. Germline V lookup: CDR1 SGHTA, CDR2 FQGNSA. CDR3 length: 18 amino acids. The CDR3 loop is CASSFQWLAGGPPGEQFF.

This chain links TRBV7-2 with TRBJ2-3. Germline V gives CDR1 SGHTA, CDR2 FQGNSA. CDR3 size: 14 residues. This chain's CDR3 is CASSLALWSDTQYF.

V usage is TRBV2 and J usage is TRBJ2-1; TCRdb's assignment of TRBD2 cannot be checked, as there is no DNA. Germline V gene sequence: CDR1 SNHLY, CDR2 FYNNEI. The length of the CDR3 is 13 residues. CDR3 amino acids: CASSETRYNEQFF.

The rearrangement links TRBV29-1 to TRBJ2-1; TCRdb selects TRBD1, and the lack of DNA leaves this call unchecked. The CDR3 is 12 amino acids. The germline V gene encodes CDR1 SQVTM and CDR2 ANQGSEA. CDR3 in amino acids: CSVDYGNNEQFF.

The chain couples TRBV7-2 to TRBJ2-5; TCRdb designates TRBD1, a call that cannot be tested without DNA. This CDR3 has 15 amino acids. Germline-derived CDR1 and CDR2 are SGHTA and FQGNSA. This CDR3 is CASSLLGQGRETQYF.

This chain uses TRBV28 with TRBJ2-7; TCRdb indicates TRBD1, and absent DNA this call remains unverified. Germline V gene lookup returns CDR1 MDHEN and CDR2 SYDVKM. This CDR3 is built from 15 residues. The CDR3 region is CASSTGTPAGYEQYF.

V is TRBV5-4 and J is TRBJ2-7. From germline, CDR1 is SGHNT and CDR2 YYREEE (reference sequence). The CDR3 covers 14 residues. The CDR3 sequence: CASSLHDQSYEQYF. Looking up the rest from reference TRBV5-4 and TRBJ2-7 gives the full variable domain: ETGVTQSPTHLIKTRGQQVTLRCSSQSGHNTVSWYQQALGQGPQFIFQYYREEENGRGNFPPRFSGLQFPNYSSELNVNALELDDSALYLCASSLHDQSYEQYFGPGTRLTVT.

V is TRBV29-1 and J is TRBJ1-2. Germline loops: CDR1 SQVTM, CDR2 ANQGSEA. This CDR3 has 14 residues. The CDR3 reads CSVEDLADNYGYTF.

The genes are TRBV11-2 and TRBJ2-7. The CDR3 has 12 amino acids. Germline V gene lookup returns CDR1 SGHAT and CDR2 FQNNGV. CDR3 amino acids: CASSLGWNEQYF. Supplemented by reference TRBV11-2 and TRBJ2-7, the full variable domain reads EAGVAQSPRYKIIEKRQSVAFWCNPISGHATLYWYQQILGQGPKLLIQFQNNGVVDDSQLPKDRFSAERLKGVDSTLKIQPAKLEDSAVYLCASSLGWNEQYFGPGTRLTVT.

V and J are TRBV29-1 and TRBJ2-3; the D gene TCRdb calls, TRBD1, cannot be checked with no DNA. This CDR3 region has 14 residues. The germline V gene has CDR1 SQVTM and CDR2 ANQGSEA. The CDR3 loop is CSVEGGTSTDTQYF.

V gene TRBV14 combines with J gene TRBJ2-5; TCRdb returns TRBD1, unconfirmable since there is no DNA. Germline V gene data show CDR1 as SGHDN and CDR2 as FVKESK. The CDR3 runs to 14 residues. CDR3 loop: CASSQATGEETQYF.

V is TRBV6-6 and J is TRBJ1-6. CDR1 is MNHNY and CDR2 is SVGAGI in the germline V gene (reference sequence). This CDR3 has 15 amino acids. The CDR3 sequence: CASRGNVEINSPLHF.

The J gene is TRBJ2-3, the V gene TRBV4-1; checking the TCRdb D call of TRBD2 is not possible without DNA. The germline gives CDR1 MGHRA, CDR2 YSYEKL. The length of the CDR3 is 17 residues. Here the CDR3 reads CASSQGGTRFPTDTQYF.

The rearrangement uses TRBV7-6 and TRBJ2-2; TCRdb outputs TRBD2, but without DNA this stays unchecked. Germline values: CDR1 SGHVS, CDR2 FNYEAQ. This CDR3 is built from 16 residues. CDR3 protein: CASSLRAERNTGELFF.